This T cell receptor beta chain was sequenced during a study of cytomegalovirus exposure and HLA in healthy donors. Study results and caveats: Diagnosis of cytomegalovirus status made by the classifier reportedly showed high specificity and sensitivity.

Repertoires were generated with immunoSEQ multiplex PCR, while TCRdb's copy carries only in-frame clones and drops some. This table has approximately 150,000 clones, roughly 83% appearing once. The CDR3 is 14 residues long. CDR1 and CDR2 (germline): MGHRA, YSYEKL. The V end lost 1 base, the J end lost 7 bases, and 11 bases lay between the germline ends. About this clone: Antigen specificity is unknown.

This chain connects TRBV4-1 to TRBJ2-1; possible D gene TRBD2, 5 bases. Sequencing input: PBMCs. The sequence was collected from a young man in good health and CMV-seropositive. The CDR3 spells CASSQGAGRNEQFF. CDR3 coding DNA: TGCGCCAGCAGCCAAGGGGCGGGTAGAAATGAGCAGTTCTTC.